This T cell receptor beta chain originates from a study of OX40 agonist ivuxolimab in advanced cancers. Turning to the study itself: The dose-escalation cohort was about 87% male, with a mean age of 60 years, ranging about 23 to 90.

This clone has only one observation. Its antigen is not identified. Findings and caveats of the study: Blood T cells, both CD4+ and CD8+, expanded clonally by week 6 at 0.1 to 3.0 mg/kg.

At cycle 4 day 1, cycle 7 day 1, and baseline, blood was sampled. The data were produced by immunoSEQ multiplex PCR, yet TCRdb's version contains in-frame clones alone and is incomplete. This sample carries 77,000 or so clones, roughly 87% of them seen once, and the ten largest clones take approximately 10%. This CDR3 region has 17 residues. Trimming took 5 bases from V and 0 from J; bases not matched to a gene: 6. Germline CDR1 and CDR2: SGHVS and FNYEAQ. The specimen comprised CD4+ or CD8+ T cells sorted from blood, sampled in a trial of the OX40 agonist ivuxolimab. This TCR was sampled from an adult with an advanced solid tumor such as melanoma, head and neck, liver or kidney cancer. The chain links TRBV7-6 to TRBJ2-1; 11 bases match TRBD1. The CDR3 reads CASSGRTGGSSYNEQFF. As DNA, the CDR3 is TGTGCCAGCAGCGGACGGACAGGGGGCAGCTCCTACAATGAGCAGTTCTTC.